The rows below give T cell receptor beta chains drawn from one sample of a study of blood T cell repertoires in COVID-19. Clones were read by immunoSEQ multiplex PCR, and TCRdb kept only the in-frame ones, dropping some. Of roughly 200,000 clones in the sample, 75% to 95% were seen once. Sequences were obtained from peripheral blood. All receptors derive from a man in his forties or fifties with acute or convalescent COVID-19. Both conserved end residues are part of each CDR3. D genes are given only for firm matches. The size of a clone is reported for some rows only, either as once, few or many, or as a class for expanded clones.

abundance: .
j_gene: TRBJ1-1
d_gene: TRBD1
v_gene: TRBV6-2/TRBV6-3
CDR3nt: TGTGCCAGCAGTCACCGACAGGGGGCCGACACTGAAGCTTTCTTT
CDR3aa: CASSHRQGADTEAFF

abundance: once
j_gene: TRBJ2-7
d_gene: TRBD1
v_gene: TRBV28
CDR3nt: TGTGCCAGCAGGTCACCCCCCGGGACAGGGAGGTACGAGCAGTACTTC
CDR3aa: CASRSPPGTGRYEQYF

abundance: .
j_gene: TRBJ1-2
d_gene: TRBD1
v_gene: TRBV3-1/TRBV3-2
CDR3nt: TGTGCCAGCAGCCAAGATCTAGTGGACAGGCCATATGGCTACACCTTC
CDR3aa: CASSQDLVDRPYGYTF

abundance: .
j_gene: TRBJ1-4
d_gene: .
v_gene: TRBV19
CDR3nt: TGTGCCAGTAACCCCCGGCGGGGGGCCAATGAAAAACTGTTTTTT
CDR3aa: CASNPRRGANEKLFF

abundance: .
j_gene: TRBJ1-2
d_gene: TRBD1
v_gene: TRBV7-9
CDR3nt: TGTGCCAGCAGCCTTACCGGGACAGGACCCTATGGCTACACCTTC
CDR3aa: CASSLTGTGPYGYTF

abundance: once
j_gene: TRBJ2-2
d_gene: TRBD1
v_gene: TRBV11-3
CDR3nt: TGTGCCAGCAGCCCGGGACAGGCGAACACCGGGGAGCTGTTTTTT
CDR3aa: CASSPGQANTGELFF

abundance: .
j_gene: TRBJ1-3
d_gene: .
v_gene: TRBV18
CDR3nt: TGTGCCAGCTCCCGGGGCTCTGGAAACACCATATATTTT
CDR3aa: CASSRGSGNTIYF

abundance: .
j_gene: TRBJ2-3
d_gene: TRBD2
v_gene: TRBV19
CDR3nt: TGTGCCAGTAGTATAGGAGGAAGTTCTAGCGGGGTAAGCACAGATACGCAGTATTTT
CDR3aa: CASSIGGSSSGVSTDTQYF

abundance: .
j_gene: TRBJ1-4
d_gene: .
v_gene: TRBV3-1/TRBV3-2
CDR3nt: TGTGCCAGCAGCCAAGACCCATCATTTGCGGGTCTGTTTTTT
CDR3aa: CASSQDPSFAGLFF

abundance: .
j_gene: TRBJ2-1
d_gene: TRBD2
v_gene: TRBV28
CDR3nt: TGTGCCAGCAGTTTATGGAGGAGCGGGAGTTACAATGAGCAGTTCTTC
CDR3aa: CASSLWRSGSYNEQFF

abundance: .
j_gene: TRBJ1-5
d_gene: TRBD1
v_gene: TRBV6-5
CDR3nt: TGTGCCAGCAAACAGGACAGGGGTAGGTGGCCCCAGCATTTT
CDR3aa: CASKQDRGRWPQHF

abundance: .
j_gene: TRBJ1-6
d_gene: .
v_gene: TRBV5-1
CDR3nt: TGCGCCAGCAGCTCGACAGGCTCAAGCTCCTATAATTCACCCCTCCACTTT
CDR3aa: CASSSTGSSSYNSPLHF

abundance: .
j_gene: TRBJ1-5
d_gene: .
v_gene: TRBV18
CDR3nt: TGTGCCAGCTCACCGCAGGGGTCCCCTGATCAGCCCCAGCATTTT
CDR3aa: CASSPQGSPDQPQHF

abundance: .
j_gene: TRBJ2-3
d_gene: .
v_gene: TRBV15
CDR3nt: TGTGCCACCAGCAGAGTGTTAGCTCCAGATACGCAGTATTTT
CDR3aa: CATSRVLAPDTQYF

abundance: .
j_gene: TRBJ2-2
d_gene: TRBD1
v_gene: TRBV18
CDR3nt: TGTGCCAGCTCACCCCGGACAGGGGGCGTCACCGGGGAGCTGTTTTTT
CDR3aa: CASSPRTGGVTGELFF

abundance: .
j_gene: TRBJ1-3
d_gene: .
v_gene: TRBV7-6
CDR3nt: TGTGCCAGCAGCCTTGACAGGACAGCCTCTGGAAACACCATATATTTT
CDR3aa: CASSLDRTASGNTIYF

abundance: .
j_gene: TRBJ2-1
d_gene: .
v_gene: TRBV5-1
CDR3nt: TGCGCCAGCAGCTTGGACTCCCGAGGGTACAATGAGCAGTTCTTC
CDR3aa: CASSLDSRGYNEQFF